A single TCR beta chain is shown here with its context. Its antigen is unidentified. The data originate from a study of immune evolution from preneoplasia to lung adenocarcinoma. Data came from immunoSEQ multiplex PCR; TCRdb stores just in-frame clones and leaves some out. Of tens of thousands of clones in the sample, approximately 74% were seen once. Study-wide points: T cell clonality was higher in KRAS-mutant than EGFR-mutant or wild-type nodules.

This CDR3 comprises 15 residues. CDR1 and CDR2 (germline): LNHDA, SQIVND (reference sequence). V lost 5 bases and J lost 5; bases outside the gene matches: 6. Specimen: FFPE invasive lung adenocarcinoma tissue. This TCR derives from a person aged 55-75 years with invasive lung adenocarcinoma. Some clones in this sample may be carry-over from other donors' samples. V is TRBV19 and J is TRBJ2-7; 13 nucleotides agree with TRBD2. The CDR3 region is CASSPRTSGRHEQYF. The CDR3 DNA sequence: TGTGCCAGTAGTCCACGGACTAGCGGGAGACACGAGCAGTACTTC. The full variable domain, its missing parts supplied by reference TRBV19 and TRBJ2-7, is DGGITQSPKYLFRKEGQNVTLSCEQNLNHDAMYWYRQDPGQGLRLIYYSQIVNDFQKGDIAEGYSVSREKKESFPLTVTSAQKNPTAFYLCASSPRTSGRHEQYFGPGTRLTVT.